This T cell receptor beta chain was recorded in a study of blood T cells in healthy people across ages. Study-wide points: Measured against age, TCR beta diversity per million T cells decreased in a roughly linear manner.

Points on this clonotype: Its antigen is unknown.

CDR3 length: 15 residues. Trimming took 0 bases from V and 3 from J, leaving 11 bases between them. Germline loops: CDR1 SGHDN, CDR2 FVKESK. Then a second PCR, running about 6 to 11 cycles, was carried out with a sample-barcoded 5' primer and a J-beta primer mix. A tag from a template-switch adaptor with 12 random nucleotides marked each cDNA molecule. Each CDR3 protein gets one entry after TCRdb re-called the 5' RACE reads with MiXCR. The top ten clones hold roughly 14% of a sample with 710,000 or so distinct CDR3 sequences, roughly 30% of them seen once. The rearrangement uses TRBV14 and TRBJ1-2; the D gene is possibly TRBD1 (6 bases). The sequenced material came from blood. This TCR was sampled from a woman over 75 in good health. This chain's CDR3 is CASSQDLGGDYGYTF. For the CDR3, the DNA is TGTGCCAGCAGCCAAGATCTAGGGGGGGACTATGGCTACACCTTC.